This TCR beta chain was identified during a study of blood T cells in healthy people across ages. The table lists this clonotype with many counts. There are 13 residues in the CDR3. Germline V CDR1 and CDR2: SGHRS, YFSETQ. With 4 bases removed from V and 4 bases from J, the gap between germline ends came to 11 bases. For the second PCR, which ran for about 6 to 12 cycles, a sample-barcoded 5' primer and a J-beta primer mix were used. Every molecule of cDNA carried a tag from a template-switch adaptor with 12 random nucleotides. TCRdb fed the 5' RACE reads into MiXCR, producing one record per CDR3 protein. Among around 990,000 distinct CDR3 sequences listed, almost 25% were seen once. These data also featured in a second study, about T cells of mothers and their children. Per that paper: Related mother and child pairs showed slightly greater overlap (not significant) than unrelated pairs did.

The receptor was isolated from a girl aged 2 to 10 in good health. The V and J genes are TRBV5-1 and TRBJ2-5; D is possibly TRBD1 or TRBD2 (6 bases each). The sample comprised blood. Here the CDR3 reads CASSTTGAETQYF. The DNA of the CDR3 is TGCGCCAGCAGCACCACGGGGGCAGAGACCCAGTACTTC.